Each of the 14 T cell receptor beta chains below was sequenced from the same sample in a study of T cell responses to AZD1222 COVID-19 vaccine (dated by TCRdb to the early 2020s). The method was the immunoSEQ multiplex PCR assay. This immuneACCESS table, as held by TCRdb, lists in-frame sequences with V and J called but not all clones. Of the missing ones, under half trace to an unresolved V gene in checked studies; the others have no known cause. The sample has 140,000 or so clones on record, about 89% of them singletons. Jointly, the top ten make up 6.5% to 8% of the sample. The time point label for this specimen denotes: about 28 days (+/-7) after the second vaccine dose. The treatment or condition label corresponds to: meningococcal conjugate vaccine given as trial control. The sample was peripheral blood, taken 28 days after the second dose of the MenACWY control vaccine. The source is an adult who received the MenACWY meningococcal vaccine as a control.

This chain connects TRBV27 to TRBJ1-1; D remains ambiguous. The CDR3 covers 13 residues. Trimming left V 5 bases short and J 2 bases short, with 9 bases between. Germline V gives CDR1 MNHEY, CDR2 SMNVEV (reference sequence). This CDR3 is CASSLLGNTEAFF. CDR3 DNA sequence: TGTGCCAGCAGTCTCCTGGGTAACACTGAAGCTTTCTTT.

The chain uses TRBV12-3 or TRBV12-4 and TRBJ2-7, with 8 bases matching TRBD1. The V and J ends lost 4 bases and 3 bases, in that order; junction bases with no gene match: 2. This CDR3 has 13 residues. The CDR3 loop is CASSWTGSYEQYF. The CDR3 nucleotides are TGTGCCAGCAGTTGGACAGGGAGCTACGAGCAGTACTTC.

This chain joins TRBV29-1 and TRBJ2-5, with TRBD1 matching 7 bases. Germline assignment: CDR1 SQVTM and CDR2 ANQGSEA. The CDR3 sequence is 14 residues long. Trimming removed 6 bases from V and 1 base from J; junction bases left unmatched: 8. The CDR3 loop is CSVFPRDSQETQYF. The CDR3 nucleotides read TGCAGCGTATTCCCTCGGGACAGCCAAGAGACCCAGTACTTC.

The chain recombines TRBV4-3 with TRBJ2-3, with TRBD1 matching 9 bases. The CDR3 loop spans 14 amino acids. V shed 1 base and J 5 bases; nucleotides not matched to a gene: 1. The germline CDR1 and CDR2 sequences are LGHNA and YSLEER. CDR3 nucleotide sequence: TGCGCCAGCAGCCAAGGACAGGGGGTAGATACGCAGTATTTT. It is translated as CASSQGQGVDTQYF.

In DNA, the CDR3 is TGTGCCAGCAATAGGGGAGGGAGCTACGAGCAGTACTTC. Translated: CASNRGGSYEQYF. The chain carries TRBV25-1 and TRBJ2-7; 7 bases match TRBD2. The length of the CDR3 is 13 residues. Germline V gene sequence: CDR1 MGHDK, CDR2 SYGVNS. Trimming took 7 bases from V and 3 from J; bases not matched to a gene: 6.

V is TRBV18 and J is TRBJ1-5; a possible D gene is TRBD1 (5 bases). V lost 3 bases, J lost 2 bases, and 11 bases lay in between. The CDR3 length is 15 residues. The germline V gene encodes CDR1 KGHSH and CDR2 LQKENI. The CDR3 is CASSPRGSRNQPQHF. CDR3 in DNA: TGTGCCAGCTCACCGAGGGGATCGCGCAATCAGCCCCAGCATTTT.

V is TRBV6-2 or TRBV6-3 and J is TRBJ1-2, with 9 nucleotides matching TRBD1. Germline V gene sequence: CDR1 MNHEY, CDR2 SVGEGT. CDR3 length equals 13 residues. V lost 5 bases, J lost 8 bases, and 6 bases stayed unmatched. This CDR3 reads CASSAWTGEGYTF. Here the CDR3 DNA reads TGTGCCAGCAGTGCCTGGACAGGGGAAGGCTACACCTTC.

The chain recombines TRBV12-3 or TRBV12-4 with TRBJ2-7, with unresolved D. The germline V and J ends were trimmed by 6 bases and 2 bases, with 8 bases remaining between them. The CDR3 consists of 12 residues. As DNA, the CDR3 is TGTGCCAGCAGCACCAACACCTACGAGCAGTACTTC. Protein sequence: CASSTNTYEQYF.

J is TRBJ2-7 and V is TRBV4-3, with D perhaps matching TRBD1 (5 bases). V dropped 4 bases and J dropped 3 bases, with 22 bases sitting between them. The length of the CDR3 is 17 residues. Looked up from germline, CDR1 is LGHNA and CDR2 is YSLEER. CDR3 amino acids: CASSPNHWGQASYEQYF. The CDR3 DNA reads TGCGCCAGCAGCCCCAACCACTGGGGCCAGGCCAGCTACGAGCAGTACTTC.

This clone was observed a single time. CDR3 sequence reads: CASSEGQVGFF. For the CDR3, the DNA is TGCGCCAGCAGCGAGGGACAGGTGGGGTTCTTC. The chain joins TRBV5-1 to TRBJ2-1; 8 bases align to TRBD1. The J segment lost 15 bases and the V segment lost 4 bases, leaving 6 bases of the junction unmatched. CDR1 is SGHRS and CDR2 is YFSETQ in the germline V gene. The CDR3 consists of 11 residues. Full variable domain (missing parts from reference TRBV5-1 and TRBJ2-1): KAGVTQTPRYLIKTRGQQVTLSCSPISGHRSVSWYQQTPGQGLQFLFEYFSETQRNKGNFPGRFSGRQFSNSRSEMNVSTLELGDSALYLCASSEGQVGFFGPGTRLTVL.

The chain couples TRBV11-2 to TRBJ1-3; D is ambiguous. This CDR3 has 12 residues. Germline assignment: CDR1 SGHAT and CDR2 FQNNGV. Trimming removed 8 bases at V and 1 base at J, with 6 bases between. The CDR3 coding sequence is TGTGCCAGCGGGTTATCTGGAAACACCATATATTTT. Translated: CASGLSGNTIYF.

This clone was picked up one time. The chain employs TRBV6-2 or TRBV6-3 and TRBJ2-1; D is ambiguous. Trimming removed 0 bases from V and 4 bases from J, with 22 bases in between. The CDR3 runs to 19 residues. Germline V gene data show CDR1 as MNHEY and CDR2 as SVGEGT. CDR3 sequence reads: CASSYSMPGLGIGYNEQFF. Here the CDR3 DNA reads TGTGCCAGCAGTTACTCGATGCCGGGCCTAGGGATCGGTTACAATGAGCAGTTCTTC.

The rearrangement uses TRBV12-5 and TRBJ2-7; the D is unclear. Trimming stripped 3 bases from V and 3 bases from J, with 6 bases between. CDR1 and CDR2 (germline): LGHNT, FRNRAP. CDR3 length equals 12 residues. The CDR3 nucleotides are TGTGCTAGTGGTTTTGACTTCTACGAGCAGTACTTC. Its translation is CASGFDFYEQYF.

The rearrangement links TRBV7-2 to TRBJ2-7; possibly TRBD1 or TRBD2 for D (9 bases each). V lost 1 base, J lost 3 bases, and 19 bases lay in between. CDR3 length: 17 residues. Germline V gives CDR1 SGHTA, CDR2 FQGNSA. CDR3 sequence reads: CASSLVAGGTGFYEQYF. DNA for the CDR3: TGTGCCAGCAGCTTAGTTGCGGGGGGGACAGGGTTCTACGAGCAGTACTTC.